This TCR beta chain was recovered during a study of T cells in Graves' hyperthyroidism and ophthalmopathy. TCR beta CDR3 regions were amplified from RNA transcripts. A first-round RT-PCR of the TCR CDR3 used the HTBI primer set. TCRdb passed the multiplex PCR reads through MiXCR, listing each CDR3 protein once. The profile covers fewer than 700,000 distinct CDR3 sequences, with over 15% appearing a single time and approximately 15% taken by the ten largest. Germline values: CDR1 LNHDA, CDR2 SQIVND (reference sequence). Trimming cost V 5 bases and J 4 bases; bases outside gene matches: 7. This CDR3 is built from 16 residues. Patients were excluded because of uncontrolled infection, other autoimmune disease, pregnancy or lactation.

The genes are TRBV19 and TRBJ2-1; 11 bases map to TRBD2. The source of this sequence is a woman aged 18-29 years with Graves' ophthalmopathy. Sequences were obtained from blood. The chain's CDR3 is CASSPRTSGPYNEQFF. The CDR3 nucleotides read TGTGCCAGTAGTCCCAGGACTAGCGGGCCATACAATGAGCAGTTCTTC.